This entry features one T cell receptor (beta chain) sequence. Its antigen is undetermined. CDR1 is SGHAT and CDR2 is FQNNGV in the germline V gene. The CDR3 covers 18 residues. These data originate in a study of monozygotic twins with inflammatory bowel disease. Study-level points and caveats: Any single strong signal or clonotype tied to IBD lacked support. Using the inverse Simpson index, IBD patients had lower TCRbeta diversity than healthy co-twins.

TCRdb reprocessed the 5' RACE reads and stores each CDR3 protein as one record, lacking DNA. Its table lists approximately 390,000 distinct CDR3 sequences. Each donor supplied more than 2 ml of blood. The clonotype was recovered from a human donor with ulcerative colitis or Crohn's disease, or a healthy co-twin of an affected twin (not recorded which). The genes are TRBV11-2 and TRBJ2-7; the D gene TCRdb calls, TRBD2, cannot be checked with no DNA. Material for sequencing was blood. CDR3: CASSHTALAGRFRGEQYF. Full variable domain (outside the CDR3, taken from reference TRBV11-2 and TRBJ2-7): EAGVAQSPRYKIIEKRQSVAFWCNPISGHATLYWYQQILGQGPKLLIQFQNNGVVDDSQLPKDRFSAERLKGVDSTLKIQPAKLEDSAVYLCASSHTALAGRFRGEQYFGPGTRLTVT.